This paragraph reports one T cell receptor beta chain. CDR1 is MNHEY and CDR2 is SMNVEV in the germline V gene (reference sequence). V lost 6 bases and J 0 bases, leaving 6 bases between the germline ends. The CDR3 totals 13 residues. A multiplex PCR was run with 60 Vbeta primers and 13 Jbeta primers. Generated by immunoSEQ multiplex PCR, the TCRdb table keeps only in-frame clones and is missing some. This sample's table has 53,000 or so clones. This specimen comes from a study of cytomegalovirus exposure and HLA in healthy donors. This receptor was obtained from a male donor in good health and CMV-seropositive. The V gene is TRBV27, the J gene TRBJ1-5; D is unclear. The sequencing input was PBMCs. For the CDR3, the DNA is TGTGCCAGCAGCACCTATAGCAATCAGCCCCAGCATTTT. The encoded protein is CASSTYSNQPQHF.